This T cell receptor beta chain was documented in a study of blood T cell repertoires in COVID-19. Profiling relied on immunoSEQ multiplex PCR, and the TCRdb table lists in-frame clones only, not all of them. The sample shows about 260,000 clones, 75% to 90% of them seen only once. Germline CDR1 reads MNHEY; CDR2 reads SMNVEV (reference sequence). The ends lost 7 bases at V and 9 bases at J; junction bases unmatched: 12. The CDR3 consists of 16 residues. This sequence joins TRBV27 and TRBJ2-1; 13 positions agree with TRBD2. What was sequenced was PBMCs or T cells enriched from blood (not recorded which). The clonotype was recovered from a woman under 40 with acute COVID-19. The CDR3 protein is CASTQSGTSGMSEQFF. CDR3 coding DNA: TGTGCCAGCACCCAGTCTGGGACTAGCGGGATGAGTGAGCAGTTCTTC.